The rows below give T cell receptor beta chains drawn from one sample of a study of technical replicates of blood from a few donors. Libraries were prepared by immunoSEQ multiplex PCR; TCRdb keeps only in-frame clonotypes and omits some of them. Of some 60,000 clones detected, 91% appear once; the ten largest clones hold 3% to 5%. The sample was PBMCs. These receptor sequences come from a human donor in good health. Some clones in this sample may be carry-over from other donors' samples. Each CDR3 is given with its conserved first and last residue. Fields, in order: D gene, clone size, J gene, V gene, CDR3 DNA, CDR3 protein. A D gene is named only where the DNA matches it firmly. Some rows have no size entry. The others give once, few or many, or a class for an expanded clone.

- | - | TRBJ2-5 | TRBV7-3 | TGTGCCAGCAGCTTAAGTCGGGAGCCCAGTGAGACCCAGTACTTC | CASSLSREPSETQYF
TRBD1 | - | TRBJ2-6 | TRBV18 | TGTGCCAGCTCACCCCTCGACAGGGCCTTATCTGGGGCCAACGTCCTGACTTTC | CASSPLDRALSGANVLTF
- | - | TRBJ2-6 | TRBV19 | TGTGCCAGTAGTATAAGGACAGTTGGGGCCAACGTCCTGACTTTC | CASSIRTVGANVLTF
TRBD1 | - | TRBJ1-1 | TRBV5-1 | TGCGCCAGCAGCTTGGCGACAGGGGGACAGTCCCGAAACACTGAAGCTTTCTTT | CASSLATGGQSRNTEAFF
- | - | TRBJ2-4 | TRBV12-5 | TGTGCTAGTGGCCTGGGGCTAGCCAAAAACATTCAGTACTTC | CASGLGLAKNIQYF
TRBD1 | - | TRBJ2-6 | TRBV4-1 | TGCGCCAGCAGCCTAACAGGGGGCGGAGGGGCCAACGTCCTGACTTTC | CASSLTGGGGANVLTF
TRBD2 | - | TRBJ2-1 | TRBV4-2 | TGTGCCAGCAGCCAACGGCTAGCGGGGGTCTCCTCCTACAATGAGCAGTTCTTC | CASSQRLAGVSSYNEQFF
TRBD2 | - | TRBJ2-1 | TRBV28 | TGTGCCAGCAGTCAACTAGCGGGGGAGCAGTTCTTC | CASSQLAGEQFF
TRBD1 | - | TRBJ2-1 | TRBV4-3 | TGCGCCAGCAGCAGTGGACAGGGGGCTTACAATGAGCAGTTCTTC | CASSSGQGAYNEQFF
TRBD1 | - | TRBJ2-5 | TRBV7-2 | TGTGCCAGCAGCTTAGGCCAGGGGGCTGTGGAGACCCAGTACTTC | CASSLGQGAVETQYF
- | - | TRBJ1-2 | TRBV29-1 | TGCAGCGCTCGCGGGGGGGACGGATCTAACTATGGCTACACCTTC | CSARGGDGSNYGYTF
- | - | TRBJ2-2 | TRBV19 | TGTGCCAGTAGTAGGCAGGGCACGAACACCGGGGAGCTGTTTTTT | CASSRQGTNTGELFF
TRBD1 | few | TRBJ1-3 | TRBV13 | TGTGCCAGCAGCTCCAGGACAGGGGCTGGAAACACCATATATTTT | CASSSRTGAGNTIYF
TRBD2 | - | TRBJ2-7 | TRBV14 | TGTGCCAGCAGCCACCTCGGGGGGGGACTAGCGCGCCACGAGCAGTACTTC | CASSHLGGGLARHEQYF
- | once | TRBJ2-5 | TRBV6-5 | TGTGCCAGCAGGGGGCTAGGAGAAGAGACCCAGTACTTC | CASRGLGEETQYF
- | - | TRBJ1-6 | TRBV14 | TGTGCCAGCAGCCAGGGACAATTGAATTCACCCCTCCACTTT | CASSQGQLNSPLHF
- | many | TRBJ2-3 | TRBV4-3 | TGCGCCAGCAGCCAAGAGGGACGGGAGACAGATACGCAGTATTTT | CASSQEGRETDTQYF
TRBD1 | - | TRBJ2-7 | TRBV5-1 | TGCGCCAGCAGCTTGTGGCAGGGGGTCGCGTACGAGCAGTACTTC | CASSLWQGVAYEQYF
- | few | TRBJ2-1 | TRBV15 | TGTGCCACCAGCAGAGAAGTTGTGGGACTCTACAATGAGCAGTTCTTC | CATSREVVGLYNEQFF